What follows describes a single T cell receptor (beta chain). Antigen specificity is unknown. Trimming removed 5 bases from V and 0 bases from J, with 10 bases in between. The CDR3 length is 14 residues. CDR1 and CDR2 from the germline V gene are SGHTA and FQGTGA. The sample is drawn from a study of beta chain features in type 1 diabetes. Study-level findings and limits: Diminished insertions and augmented deletions at VDJ junctions characterized type 1 diabetes patients. Patients' naive, central memory and Treg TCRB repertoires seemed closer to one another than those of healthy donors. Patients with Type 1 diabetes showed moderately but significantly shorter TCRB CDR3s in all four CD4+ subsets.

Expressed TCRB transcripts were sequenced after all isolated RNA was converted to cDNA. Sequencing of naive, central memory and regulatory T cell samples gave an average of approximately 3.5 million reads. This table comes from immunoSEQ multiplex PCR, and its TCRdb copy is limited to in-frame clones, with some not included. The data contain hundreds of thousands of clones, more than 12% of them singletons. CD45RO/CCR7/CD25/CD127/CD95/CD27 staining was used to isolate CD4+ naive, central memory, regulatory and stem cell-like memory cells by sorting. The J gene is TRBJ2-5, the V gene TRBV7-3; D could derive from TRBD1 or TRBD2 (5 bases each). What was sequenced was naive CD4+ T cells from blood. The source of this sequence is a man aged 18 to 30 with type 1 diabetes. CDR3 in amino acids: CASSVGPNQETQYF. The CDR3 DNA is TGTGCCAGCAGCGTGGGACCGAACCAAGAGACCCAGTACTTC.